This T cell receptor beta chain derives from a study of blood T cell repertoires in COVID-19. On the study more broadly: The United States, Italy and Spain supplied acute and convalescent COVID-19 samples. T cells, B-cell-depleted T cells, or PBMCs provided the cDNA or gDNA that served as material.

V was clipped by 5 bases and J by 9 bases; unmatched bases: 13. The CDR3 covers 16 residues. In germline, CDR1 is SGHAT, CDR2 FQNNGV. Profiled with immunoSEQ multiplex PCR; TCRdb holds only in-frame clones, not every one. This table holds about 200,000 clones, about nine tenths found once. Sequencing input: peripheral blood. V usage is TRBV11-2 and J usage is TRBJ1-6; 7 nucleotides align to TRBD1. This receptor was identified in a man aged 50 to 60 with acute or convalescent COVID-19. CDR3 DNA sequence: TGTGCCAGCAGCCTACCACCGGGACAGTTAGGTTCACCCCTCCACTTT. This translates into CASSLPPGQLGSPLHF.